This T cell receptor beta chain was captured in a study of T-cell memory formation after mild COVID-19. Regarding the study as a whole: Clonal second-wave expansions that peaked on day 37 had unconfirmed SARS-CoV-2 specificity.

The CDR3 is 16 residues long. Germline trimming cut 5 bases from V and 2 bases from J; bases unmatched to any gene: 7. Germline values: CDR1 SEHNR, CDR2 FQNEAQ (reference sequence). TCR alpha and TCR beta cDNA libraries carrying sample barcodes and UMIs came from 5'RACE with constant-segment primers. MiXCR was run by TCRdb on the 5' RACE reads, yielding one entry per CDR3 protein. The sample has approximately 440,000 distinct CDR3 sequences, 20% seen once. This clonotype was found a few times. No antigen is known for it. The chain has TRBV7-9 and TRBJ1-5; 9 nucleotides line up with TRBD1. Sequencing was done on a sample of PBMCs or a T cell subset sorted from them (not recorded which). The clonotype was recovered from an adult woman who had mild COVID-19 (a few samples of this study predate the infection). Cell type and time point are not known. This CDR3 reads CASSPTGGLGNQPQHF. The CDR3 bases are TGTGCCAGCAGCCCTACAGGGGGCTTGGGCAATCAGCCCCAGCATTTT. The full variable domain, its missing parts supplied by reference TRBV7-9 and TRBJ1-5, is DTGVSQNPRHKITKRGQNVTFRCDPISEHNRLYWYRQTLGQGPEFLTYFQNEAQLEKSRLLSDRFSAERPKGSFSTLEIQRTEQGDSAMYLCASSPTGGLGNQPQHFGDGTRLSIL.